This T cell receptor (beta chain) came from a study of technical replicates of blood from a handful of donors. CDR3 size: 16 residues. Trimming removed 3 bases from V and 4 bases from J; junction bases left unmatched: 11. From germline, CDR1 is SGHDT and CDR2 YYEEEE. Profiled with immunoSEQ multiplex PCR; TCRdb holds only in-frame clones, not every one. This table holds about 81,000 clones, 90% to 96% found once. The chain recombines TRBV5-6 with TRBJ1-1, with TRBD1 identical over 8 bases. The sample taken for sequencing was T cells isolated from PBMCs. This TCR was recovered from a human donor in good health. CDR3 amino acids: CASSWDRTQGGTEAFF. CDR3 bases: TGTGCCAGCAGCTGGGACAGGACCCAGGGTGGCACTGAAGCTTTCTTT.